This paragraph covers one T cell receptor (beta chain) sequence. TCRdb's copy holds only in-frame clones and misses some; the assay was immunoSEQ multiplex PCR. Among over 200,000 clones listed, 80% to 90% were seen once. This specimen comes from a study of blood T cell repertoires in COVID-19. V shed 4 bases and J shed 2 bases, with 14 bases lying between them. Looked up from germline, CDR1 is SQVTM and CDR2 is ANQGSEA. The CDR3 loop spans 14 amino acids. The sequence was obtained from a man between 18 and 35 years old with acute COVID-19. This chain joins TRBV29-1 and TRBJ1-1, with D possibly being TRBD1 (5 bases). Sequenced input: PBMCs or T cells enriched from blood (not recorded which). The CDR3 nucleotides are TGCAGCGTTGCAGGCAGGCAGGGTAACACTGAAGCTTTCTTT. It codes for CSVAGRQGNTEAFF.